The rows below give T cell receptor beta chains drawn from one sample of a study of vaccination effects on CD4 cells after COVID-19. The antigens for these receptors are not known. Clones were sequenced by immunoSEQ multiplex PCR, and TCRdb holds only the in-frame ones, with some missing. The repertoire holds about 38,000 clones, with more than 60% as singletons. The sample in question was CD4+ T cells from PBMCs cultured with SARS-CoV-2 spike peptides, obtained before COVID-19 vaccination. The origin of the receptors is a human donor who received a COVID-19 vaccine. CDR3s include the opening cysteine and the closing phenylalanine or tryptophan. A D gene is named only where the DNA matches it firmly. Clone size is not always given. Where it is, it says once, few, many or a class for expanded clones.

NA,TRBJ1-5,TRBV19,NA,TGTGCCAGTAGTATAAAAGGGCAGTCACCTACCGCCAATCAGCCCCAGCATTTT,CASSIKGQSPTANQPQHF
NA,TRBJ2-7,TRBV7-8,NA,TGTGCCAGCAGCTTAGCGAGGCTACCCCCCTACGAGCAGTACTTC,CASSLARLPPYEQYF
NA,TRBJ1-5,TRBV30,NA,TGTGCCTGGGGGGTGGGTGTCAATCAGCCCCAGCATTTT,CAWGVGVNQPQHF
TRBD1,TRBJ1-5,TRBV10-3,NA,TGTGCCATCAGTGACCGGGACAGAGATCAGCCCCAGCATTTT,CAISDRDRDQPQHF
NA,TRBJ2-2,TRBV7-2,NA,TGCGCAGGGGGAGGGGCGAACACCGGGGAGCTGTTTTTT,CAGGGANTGELFF
TRBD1,TRBJ2-7,TRBV3-1/TRBV3-2,NA,TGTGCCAGCAGCCAAAACACCGGGACAGTGGGCTACGAGCAGTACTTC,CASSQNTGTVGYEQYF
NA,TRBJ1-1,TRBV28,NA,TGTGCCAGCAGTCCCTTCGGGGGGAACACTGAAGCTTTCTTT,CASSPFGGNTEAFF
NA,TRBJ2-1,TRBV7-9,NA,TGTGCCAGCGGCGTGGAGACCTACAATGAGCAGTTCTTC,CASGVETYNEQFF
NA,TRBJ1-1,TRBV12-3/TRBV12-4,NA,TGTGCCAGCAGTTTAAGTCGGAACACTGAAGCTTTCTTT,CASSLSRNTEAFF
NA,TRBJ2-1,TRBV10-3,NA,TGTGCCATCAGTGGAGGGACTGAGCAGTTCTTC,CAISGGTEQFF
NA,TRBJ1-1,TRBV19,NA,TGTGCCAGTTCTTCCACTGAAGCTTTCTTT,CASSSTEAFF
NA,TRBJ2-1,TRBV28,NA,TGTGCCAGCAGTCTAGCCTATGAGCAGTTCTTC,CASSLAYEQFF
NA,TRBJ1-1,TRBV4-1,NA,TGCGCCAGCAGCGCGGGACTGACGAACACTGAAGCTTTCTTT,CASSAGLTNTEAFF
NA,TRBJ2-7,TRBV28,NA,TGTGCCAGCAGCGGCGATGGTCGCGCCTACGAGCAGTACTTC,CASSGDGRAYEQYF
TRBD2,TRBJ2-7,TRBV4-1,NA,TGCGCCAGCAGCCAAGATCCAGCGGGAGCCTACGAGCAGTACTTC,CASSQDPAGAYEQYF
NA,TRBJ1-6,TRBV5-1,few,TGCGCCAGCAGATTAGACAGCGGGGCGGGATCACCCCTCCACTTT,CASRLDSGAGSPLHF
NA,TRBJ2-7,TRBV5-4,NA,TGTGCCAGCAGCTTGGTATCTAAGGTCGGGGAGCAGTACTTC,CASSLVSKVGEQYF
NA,TRBJ1-2,TRBV4-2,NA,TGTGCCAGCAGCCAAGCTCTCGGGGACTATGGCTACACCTTC,CASSQALGDYGYTF
TRBD2,TRBJ2-5,TRBV7-6,NA,TGTGCCAGCAGCCGAAGGACTAGCGGGTCGGAGACCCAGTACTTC,CASSRRTSGSETQYF
NA,TRBJ2-5,TRBV2,NA,TGTGCCAGCAGTGTAAGGATGGAAGAGACCCAGTACTTC,CASSVRMEETQYF
NA,TRBJ2-1,TRBV7-9,NA,TGTGCCAGCAGCTCCGTCTGGGTGGGGAGCTCCTACAATGAGCAGTTCTTC,CASSSVWVGSSYNEQFF
NA,TRBJ2-2,TRBV30,NA,TGTGCCTGGAGCGCCCTCGTCTTCGGGGGCACCGGGGAGCTGTTTTTT,CAWSALVFGGTGELFF
NA,TRBJ1-1,TRBV6-6,NA,TGTGCCAGCAACAGTGGGGTTAGGGAAGCTTTCTTT,CASNSGVREAFF
NA,TRBJ1-5,TRBV7-2,NA,TGTGCCAGCAGCTTAGGACGGCCAATGCCCCAGCATTTT,CASSLGRPMPQHF
NA,TRBJ1-5,TRBV19,NA,TGTGCCAGTAGTACCCGACAGGGCAATCAGCCCCAGCATTTT,CASSTRQGNQPQHF
TRBD1,TRBJ2-7,TRBV12-3/TRBV12-4,NA,TGTGCCAGCAGCCGGGGACAGACCTACGAGCAGTACTTC,CASSRGQTYEQYF
NA,TRBJ1-4,TRBV27,few,TGTGCCAGCAGGCCGACAGCAACTAATGAAAAACTGTTTTTT,CASRPTATNEKLFF
NA,TRBJ2-1,TRBV3-1/TRBV3-2,NA,TGTGCCAGCAGCCAAGATGGCAGGAGTTCCTACAATGAGCAGTTCTTC,CASSQDGRSSYNEQFF
NA,TRBJ1-2,TRBV18,NA,TGTGCCAGCTCACCTATCTTACAGTCGGGGTTTTATGGCTACACCTTC,CASSPILQSGFYGYTF
TRBD2,TRBJ2-7,TRBV4-1,NA,TGCGCCAGCAGCCGTGGGGCCCTGCGGGGGGCTTACGAGCAGTACTTC,CASSRGALRGAYEQYF
NA,TRBJ1-2,TRBV6-1,NA,TGTGCCAGCAGTGAAGCGACAGCCGAGCCCAACTATGGCTACACCTTC,CASSEATAEPNYGYTF
TRBD2,TRBJ2-1,TRBV9,NA,TGTGCCAGCAGCGTAGAGGGAGCGGGGGGGCCTTCATACAATGAGCAGTTCTTC,CASSVEGAGGPSYNEQFF
TRBD1,TRBJ2-1,TRBV19,NA,TGTGCCAGTAGTAGTGGGACAGGCGCGGCCAGAGGGGGACAGGGGCAGTTCTTC,CASSSGTGAARGGQGQFF
TRBD1,TRBJ2-1,TRBV27,NA,TGTGCCAGCAGCCCCCAGGGACAGGGGGCAGGAGAGCAGTTCTTC,CASSPQGQGAGEQFF
NA,TRBJ1-4,TRBV19,NA,TGTGCCAGTAGGGCTGGGACAAAACTGTTTTTT,CASRAGTKLFF
TRBD1,TRBJ2-7,TRBV5-1,NA,TGCGCCAGCAGGTGGGGACAGGCCACGAACGAGCAGTACTTC,CASRWGQATNEQYF
TRBD2,TRBJ2-2,TRBV7-8,NA,TGTGCCAGCAGCTCTCGACTAGCGGGAGCGACCGGGGAGCTGTTTTTT,CASSSRLAGATGELFF
NA,TRBJ1-2,TRBV28,NA,TGTGCCAGCAGCATTTACAGGGCGGGCTATGGCTACACCTTC,CASSIYRAGYGYTF
TRBD2,TRBJ2-3,TRBV5-4,NA,TGTGCCAGCAGCTCGCCAGCTCTAGCGGGAGGCGGCGATACGCAGTATTTT,CASSSPALAGGGDTQYF
NA,TRBJ2-3,TRBV5-6,NA,TGTGCCAGCAGCTTGAGGGGCCGCGCAGATACGCAGTATTTT,CASSLRGRADTQYF
NA,TRBJ2-5,TRBV27,NA,TGTGCCAGCAGTTCACAAGAGACCCAGTACTTC,CASSSQETQYF
TRBD1,TRBJ1-6,TRBV6-1,NA,TGTGCCAGCAGTGTGGACAGGGGCCCCTATAATTCACCCCTCCACTTT,CASSVDRGPYNSPLHF
TRBD1,TRBJ1-3,TRBV4-2,NA,TGTGCCAGCAGCCAGACAGGGCCCGGGGCGTCTGGAAACACCATATATTTT,CASSQTGPGASGNTIYF
NA,TRBJ2-3,TRBV19,NA,TGTGCCATCGCAGAGTCCTCCCAAGATACGCAGTATTTT,CAIAESSQDTQYF
NA,TRBJ1-2,TRBV3-1/TRBV3-2,NA,TGTGCCAGCAGCCAAGGGAACTCGTATGGCTACACCTTC,CASSQGNSYGYTF
NA,TRBJ2-1,TRBV3-1/TRBV3-2,NA,TGTGCCAGCAGCCGTTCGGCTACCGGAGGCAATGAGCAGTTCTTC,CASSRSATGGNEQFF
TRBD2,TRBJ2-3,TRBV3-1/TRBV3-2,NA,TGTGCCAGCAGCCTTGGGACTAGCGGGAACACAGATACGCAGTATTTT,CASSLGTSGNTDTQYF
TRBD1,TRBJ1-2,TRBV4-3,once,TGCGCCAGCAGCCACCCCGGACAGGGTGGCTATGGCTACACCTTC,CASSHPGQGGYGYTF